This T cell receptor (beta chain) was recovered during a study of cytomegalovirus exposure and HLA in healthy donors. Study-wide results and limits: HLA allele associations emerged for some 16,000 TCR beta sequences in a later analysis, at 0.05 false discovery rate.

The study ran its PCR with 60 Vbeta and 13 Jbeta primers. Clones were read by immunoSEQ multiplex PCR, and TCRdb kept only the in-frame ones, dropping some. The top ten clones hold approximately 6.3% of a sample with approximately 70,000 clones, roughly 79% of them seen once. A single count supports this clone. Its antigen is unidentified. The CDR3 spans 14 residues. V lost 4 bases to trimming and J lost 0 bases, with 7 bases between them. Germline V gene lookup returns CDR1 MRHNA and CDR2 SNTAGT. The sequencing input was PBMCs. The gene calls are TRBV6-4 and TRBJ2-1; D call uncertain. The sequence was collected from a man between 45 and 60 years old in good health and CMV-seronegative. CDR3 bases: TGTGCCAGCAGTGTTCGGAGCTCCTACAATGAGCAGTTCTTC. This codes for CASSVRSSYNEQFF.